Below are 20 T cell receptor beta chains sequenced from a single sample in a study of blood T cell repertoires in COVID-19. The table came from immunoSEQ multiplex PCR; TCRdb's copy has only in-frame clones and leaves some out. This table holds a few hundred thousand clones, roughly nine tenths found once. The sample comprised PBMCs or T cells enriched from blood (not recorded which). The source is a human donor in a cohort exposed to, infected with or recovered from COVID-19 (not recorded which). The donor label of this sample is uncertain.

The rearrangement links TRBV5-6 to TRBJ1-4; D is perhaps TRBD1 (5 bases). V gave up 0 bases and J gave up 6 bases, with 12 bases separating them. Germline V gives CDR1 SGHDT, CDR2 YYEEEE. The CDR3 is 15 residues long. In nucleotides, the CDR3 is TGTGCCAGCAGCTTGGCTTCTGCGGGGGATGAAAAACTGTTTTTT. This gives the protein CASSLASAGDEKLFF.

The gene calls are TRBV25-1 and TRBJ2-1, with no clear D. Germline loops: CDR1 MGHDK, CDR2 SYGVNS. The CDR3 consists of 14 residues. Trimming left V 5 bases short and J 0 bases short, with 8 bases between. The CDR3 region has the DNA TGTGCCAGCAGTCGTCCAGGCTCCTACAATGAGCAGTTCTTC. It is translated as CASSRPGSYNEQFF. Complete variable domain (other parts from reference TRBV25-1 and TRBJ2-1): EADIYQTPRYLVIGTGKKITLECSQTMGHDKMYWYQQDPGMELHLIHYSYGVNSTEKGDLSSESTVSRIRTEHFPLTLESARPSHTSQYLCASSRPGSYNEQFFGPGTRLTVL.

This rearrangement joins TRBV7-9 to TRBJ2-2; 12 bases are shared with TRBD2. The trim removed 5 bases at V and 2 bases at J, leaving 3 bases unmatched. This CDR3 has 16 residues. Germline-derived CDR1 and CDR2 are SEHNR and FQNEAQ (reference sequence). CDR3 sequence (DNA): TGTGCCAGCAGCCCCGGACTAGCGGGAAACACCGGGGAGCTGTTTTTT. Its protein product is CASSPGLAGNTGELFF. The full variable domain, completed using reference TRBV7-9 and TRBJ2-2, is DTGVSQNPRHKITKRGQNVTFRCDPISEHNRLYWYRQTLGQGPEFLTYFQNEAQLEKSRLLSDRFSAERPKGSFSTLEIQRTEQGDSAMYLCASSPGLAGNTGELFFGEGSRLTVL.

The chain has TRBV12-5 and TRBJ2-5; 13 bases line up with TRBD2. CDR3 size: 15 residues. CDR1 is LGHNT and CDR2 is FRNRAP in the germline V gene. The V segment lost 6 bases and the J segment 5 bases; nucleotides outside the gene matches: 6. The CDR3 nucleotides are TGTGCTAGTGGACAAACTAGCGGGGGGGCGGAGACCCAGTACTTC. Translation gives CASGQTSGGAETQYF.

The genes are TRBV10-1 and TRBJ1-1; D not resolved. V was trimmed by 3 bases and J by 1 base, leaving 9 bases between them. This CDR3 region has 14 residues. Per the germline V gene, CDR1 is WNHNN and CDR2 is SYGVQD (reference sequence). CDR3 region: CASSDGEKNTEAFF. The DNA for the CDR3 is TGCGCCAGCAGTGATGGGGAGAAGAACACTGAAGCTTTCTTT.

The chain combines TRBV11-2 with TRBJ2-7; TRBD2 matches at 14 bases. The CDR3 runs to 15 residues. The V gene's germline CDR1 is SGHAT and CDR2 FQNNGV. With 3 bases clipped from V and 5 bases from J, the junction kept 3 bases outside the gene matches. In nucleotides, the CDR3 is TGTGCCAGCAGCTTTCGACTAGCGGGGGGGGACGAGCAGTACTTC. Its protein is CASSFRLAGGDEQYF.

The rearrangement uses TRBV5-6 and TRBJ2-1; a possible D gene is TRBD2 (5 bases). CDR1 is SGHDT and CDR2 is YYEEEE in the germline V gene. Deletions cut 2 bases from V and 9 bases from J, with 15 bases between. The CDR3 sequence is 14 residues long. CDR3 coding DNA: TGTGCCAGCAGCTTACTACAGAGGGTGAGTGAGCAGTTCTTC. Translating gives CASSLLQRVSEQFF.

The chain uses TRBV18 and TRBJ2-7; the match to TRBD2 covers 9 bases. The CDR3 has 14 amino acids. The V segment lost 3 bases and the J segment 3 bases; nucleotides outside the gene matches: 3. Germline V lookup: CDR1 KGHSH, CDR2 LQKENI. DNA for the CDR3: TGTGCCAGCTCACCTATAGCGGGGGACTACGAGCAGTACTTC. Encoded protein: CASSPIAGDYEQYF.

CDR3 amino acids: CASSFYRGATYEQYF. CDR3 sequence (DNA): TGTGCCAGCAGCTTCTACAGGGGCGCTACCTACGAGCAGTACTTC. V usage is TRBV5-6 and J usage is TRBJ2-7; 7 bases agree with TRBD1. Unmatched junction bases numbered 7, after V lost 2 bases and J lost 2 bases. Germline loops: CDR1 SGHDT, CDR2 YYEEEE. The length of the CDR3 is 15 residues.

The J gene is TRBJ1-1, the V gene TRBV3-1 (or the pseudogene TRBV3-2); the match to TRBD1 covers 9 bases. This CDR3 is built from 16 residues. V was pared by 4 bases and J by 5 bases, with 11 bases of the junction left unmatched. From germline, CDR1 is LGHDT and CDR2 YNNKEL (reference sequence). The DNA for the CDR3 is TGTGCCAGCAGCCTCGGGGACAGGGTAAAGGGGACTGAAGCTTTCTTT. This translates into CASSLGDRVKGTEAFF.

This clone showed up just once. This chain uses TRBV19 with TRBJ2-5, with 8 bases lining up with TRBD1. This CDR3 spans 13 amino acids. CDR1 and CDR2 (germline): LNHDA, SQIVND (reference sequence). With V trimmed by 5 bases and J by 3 bases, 2 bases remained unmatched. CDR3 sequence reads: CASSAGQEETQYF. The CDR3 bases are TGTGCCAGTAGTGCGGGACAGGAAGAGACCCAGTACTTC.

This clone was detected once. V and J are TRBV30 and TRBJ1-1, with D perhaps matching TRBD1 (5 bases). Between the trimmed V and J ends, which lost 0 bases and 7 bases, there was a span of 12 bases. The CDR3 runs to 13 residues. In germline, CDR1 is GTSNPN, CDR2 SVGIG (reference sequence). The CDR3 DNA reads as TGTGCCTGGAGTGTAGTCGAACAGGTTGAAGCTTTCTTT. Protein: CAWSVVEQVEAFF. Supplemented by reference TRBV30 and TRBJ1-1, the full variable domain reads SQTIHQWPATLVQPVGSPLSLECTVEGTSNPNLYWYRQAAGRGLQLLFYSVGIGQISSEVPQNLSASRPQDRQFILSSKKLLLSDSGFYLCAWSVVEQVEAFFGQGTRLTVV.

V gene TRBV4-1 combines with J gene TRBJ1-5; weak D call: TRBD1 (6 bases). Per the germline V gene, CDR1 is MGHRA and CDR2 is YSYEKL. V shed 0 bases and J shed 4 bases, with 19 bases lying between them. CDR3 length: 18 amino acids. DNA for the CDR3: TGCGCCAGCAGCCAAGAAGGACAGAAAAGGCCCCCAAATCAGCCCCAGCATTTT. Amino acid sequence: CASSQEGQKRPPNQPQHF.

This clone came up a few times. J is TRBJ2-7 and V is TRBV6-2 or TRBV6-3, with a tentative D call TRBD1 (5 bases). V lost 0 bases and J lost 3, with 18 bases in between. The CDR3 contains 17 residues. Germline V gene lookup returns CDR1 MNHEY and CDR2 SVGEGT. CDR3 in amino acids: CASSYSVTASMIYEQYF. Here the CDR3 DNA reads TGTGCCAGCAGTTACTCCGTGACAGCCAGTATGATCTACGAGCAGTACTTC.

The chain employs TRBV30 and TRBJ1-2; D is undetermined. The CDR3 has 10 residues. The V end was cut by 7 bases, the J end by 8 bases, with 11 bases between. The germline V gene encodes CDR1 GTSNPN and CDR2 SVGIG (reference sequence). CDR3 DNA: TGTGCCTTGTCGACCGGGGGCTACACCTTC. It encodes CALSTGGYTF.

This clone was recorded a few times. The V and J genes are TRBV6-6 and TRBJ1-1; 10 bases map to TRBD1. The CDR3 covers 14 residues. J lost 1 base, V lost 5 bases, and 1 base had no gene match. CDR1 and CDR2 (germline): MNHNY, SVGAGI (reference sequence). The CDR3 DNA follows: TGTGCCAGCAGTGGACAGGGGGAGAACACTGAAGCTTTCTTT. This codes for CASSGQGENTEAFF.

The chain links TRBV19 to TRBJ1-1, with TRBD1 matching over 8 bases. The V and J ends lost 1 base and 6 bases, in that order; junction bases with no gene match: 4. Per germline, CDR1 LNHDA and CDR2 SQIVND (reference sequence). The CDR3 loop spans 14 amino acids. CDR3 in amino acids: CASSIGQGSAEAFF. The CDR3 DNA reads as TGTGCCAGTAGTATAGGACAGGGGAGCGCTGAAGCTTTCTTT.

The rearrangement joins TRBV19 to TRBJ1-5, with D perhaps matching TRBD1 (5 bases). The CDR3 is made up of 15 amino acids. CDR1 LNHDA and CDR2 SQIVND come from the germline V gene (reference sequence). V lost 9 bases, J lost 3 bases, and 18 bases lay in between. The CDR3 DNA follows: TGTGCCAGCACTGAACTTGGGGGGATCAATCAGCCCCAGCATTTT. It encodes CASTELGGINQPQHF. The complete variable domain, with remaining parts taken from reference TRBV19 and TRBJ1-5, reads DGGITQSPKYLFRKEGQNVTLSCEQNLNHDAMYWYRQDPGQGLRLIYYSQIVNDFQKGDIAEGYSVSREKKESFPLTVTSAQKNPTAFYLCASTELGGINQPQHFGDGTRLSIL.

The genes are TRBV9 and TRBJ2-3; 9 positions match TRBD2. The V segment lost 0 bases and the J segment 0 bases; nucleotides outside the gene matches: 5. Per the germline V gene, CDR1 is SGDLS and CDR2 is YYNGEE. The CDR3 has 17 amino acids. The CDR3 is CASSVGLAGRSTDTQYF. DNA of the CDR3: TGTGCCAGCAGCGTAGGCCTAGCGGGGAGGAGCACAGATACGCAGTATTTT.

The CDR3 DNA follows: TGCGCCAGCAGCCAAGGGCACAGGGATGGTCAGCCCCAGCATTTT. Translation: CASSQGHRDGQPQHF. The gene calls are TRBV4-1 and TRBJ1-5, with D maybe TRBD1 (6 bases). CDR1 is MGHRA and CDR2 is YSYEKL in the germline V gene. The CDR3 length is 15 residues. With 1 base removed from V and 6 bases from J, the gap between germline ends came to 13 bases.